These T cell receptor beta chains were read from a single sample in a study of Graves' ophthalmopathy and Graves' hyperthyroidism. TCRdb independently ran MiXCR on the multiplex PCR reads; one entry per CDR3 protein. The table records around 1,000,000 distinct CDR3 sequences, about 35% of them present only once. Sequencing was done on a sample of peripheral blood or thyroid tissue (not recorded which). The source of these receptors is an adult man with Graves' hyperthyroidism. Both conserved end residues are part of each CDR3. Fields, in order: CDR3 protein, J gene, V gene.

CDR3: CAISSPQGHRGYTF
J: TRBJ1-2
V: TRBV10-3

CDR3: CASSLEAGAWGTNEKLFF
J: TRBJ1-4
V: TRBV11-2

CDR3: CASSKTGTVSNQPQHF
J: TRBJ1-5
V: TRBV5-1

CDR3: CTSRGQPTDTQYF
J: TRBJ2-3
V: TRBV9

CDR3: CASTSGGGYTGELFF
J: TRBJ2-2
V: TRBV7-2

CDR3: CAISVDGTGDSYEQYF
J: TRBJ2-7
V: TRBV10-3

CDR3: CSATPLGGPYEQYF
J: TRBJ2-7
V: TRBV20-1

CDR3: CASRGKPEAFF
J: TRBJ1-1
V: TRBV28

CDR3: CASSIGVGETEAFF
J: TRBJ1-1
V: TRBV19

CDR3: CASSQGRGYTF
J: TRBJ1-2
V: TRBV3-1

CDR3: CASSLSGPGLSSYEQYF
J: TRBJ2-7
V: TRBV5-1

CDR3: CASSLPRLPGTRNLYGYTF
J: TRBJ1-2
V: TRBV25-1

CDR3: CASSAWGQSGELFF
J: TRBJ2-2
V: TRBV2

CDR3: CASSIEDRLNTEAFF
J: TRBJ1-1
V: TRBV19

CDR3: CASSVSSGGAFEQYF
J: TRBJ2-7
V: TRBV9

CDR3: CASSLTVLNTEAFF
J: TRBJ1-1
V: TRBV6-5

CDR3: CASSLEAWTAVTEAFF
J: TRBJ1-1
V: TRBV11-2

CDR3: CASSQDKRGQPQHF
J: TRBJ1-5
V: TRBV4-1

CDR3: CASSDVAGTYEQYF
J: TRBJ2-7
V: TRBV2

CDR3: CASTSEDEQFF
J: TRBJ2-1
V: TRBV6-2/TRBV6-3

CDR3: CASSRVREWDSYEQYF
J: TRBJ2-7
V: TRBV7-9

CDR3: CASSLVASGSYEQYF
J: TRBJ2-7
V: TRBV12-3/TRBV12-4

CDR3: CASSPSWGAGGVSSYEQYF
J: TRBJ2-7
V: TRBV7-2

CDR3: CAISDWVLAEAFF
J: TRBJ1-1
V: TRBV10-3

CDR3: CASSAEDRWNEKLFF
J: TRBJ1-4
V: TRBV9

CDR3: CSARLRTGGPSPLHF
J: TRBJ1-6
V: TRBV20-1